The source of this T cell receptor beta chain is a study of blood T cell repertoires in COVID-19. At the level of the study: Sources were T cells, B-cell-depleted T cells, or PBMCs; the material itself was cDNA or gDNA.

In the source study's methods: Reference gene primer amplification in the assay estimated nucleated cell counts. Method: immunoSEQ multiplex PCR; TCRdb's copy keeps in-frame clones and lacks some. The DNA was the basis for D and trimming; V, J and clone size are from that table. Of more than 200,000 clones listed, roughly 88% were seen once; the top ten hold 0.7%. CDR1 SGDLS and CDR2 YYNGEE come from the germline V gene. The CDR3 contains 15 residues. V gave up 6 bases and J gave up 4 bases, with 17 bases separating them. The specimen sequenced was peripheral blood. V gene TRBV9 combines with J gene TRBJ2-1, with a possible D match to TRBD2 (5 bases). This clonotype was obtained from a human donor in a cohort sampled during active COVID-19. CDR3 sequence: CASNQAAGIYNEQFF. DNA for the CDR3: TGTGCCAGCAATCAGGCGGCCGGGATTTACAATGAGCAGTTCTTC.